The entry below gives a single T cell receptor (beta chain) sequence along with its context. Its antigen remains unidentified. The sample originates from a study of cytomegalovirus exposure and HLA in healthy donors. Study observations and caveats: Three chains linked to CMV were shown in vitro to be specific for CMV antigens. Based on reports, TCR beta sequences accurately predicted HLA-A and HLA-B alleles for most subjects.

PCR involved 60 Vbeta and 13 Jbeta primers. Produced via immunoSEQ multiplex PCR; TCRdb's table is partial and in-frame only. This table has 150,000 to 200,000 clones, around 81% appearing once. The CDR3 is 14 residues long. V was pared by 6 bases and J by 0 bases, with 2 bases of the junction left unmatched. CDR1 ENHRY and CDR2 SYGVKD come from the germline V gene. This chain joins TRBV10-3 and TRBJ1-2; 9 bases are a match to TRBD1. Sequencing was performed on PBMCs. The TCR sequence derives from a man between 35 and 55 years old in good health and CMV-seronegative. The DNA for the CDR3 is TGTGCCATCAGGGGGACAGGGTCTAACTATGGCTACACCTTC. Encoded protein: CAIRGTGSNYGYTF.